The 20 T cell receptor beta chains presented below share a single source sample, sequenced in a study of blood T cells in healthy people across ages (dated by TCRdb to the mid-2010s). The method behind the library was 5' RACE. These reads were obtained on an Illumina HiSeq 2500. A second PCR of about 6 to 11 cycles was run with a J-beta primer mix and a sample-barcoded 5' primer. The public reads were reprocessed in TCRdb via fastp at Q25 and MiXCR, keeping in-frame beta chains. CDR3 protein duplicates are merged, each entry listing the most common genes and DNA. This sample holds about 800,000 distinct CDR3 sequences; about 47% were observed only once. The top ten constitute around 18% of the sample. Input material: blood. These receptor sequences come from an elderly man in good health.

In DNA form, the CDR3 reads TGTGCCAGCAGGGCAAGTTATGGGCACAATGAGCAGTTCTTC. It translates to CASRASYGHNEQFF. V gene TRBV27 combines with J gene TRBJ2-1; D unclear. V lost 6 bases and J 5 bases, leaving 14 bases between the germline ends. The germline V gene encodes CDR1 MNHEY and CDR2 SMNVEV (reference sequence). This CDR3 comprises 14 residues.

V is TRBV7-3 and J is TRBJ2-7; the match to TRBD2 covers 11 bases. The V gene's germline CDR1 is SGHTA and CDR2 FQGTGA. Losses at the gene ends were 5 bases for V and 7 bases for J; bases not matched to a gene: 13. This CDR3 has 16 amino acids. CDR3 region: CASSPIAGGPNNEQYF. CDR3 bases: TGTGCCAGCAGCCCTATAGCGGGAGGGCCTAACAATGAGCAGTACTTC.

The chain joins TRBV28 to TRBJ2-1; 11 bases match TRBD1. V dropped 6 bases and J dropped 8; count of bases not matched to a gene: 9. Germline V lookup: CDR1 MDHEN, CDR2 SYDVKM. The CDR3 is made up of 15 amino acids. Here the CDR3 DNA reads TGTGCCAGCAGGTCTGGGGGGACAGGGGGGTATGAGCAGTTCTTC. Encoded protein: CASRSGGTGGYEQFF.

The CDR3 sequence is CASSRDGGAQNTEAFF. CDR3 nucleotides: TGTGCCAGCAGCAGAGACGGGGGGGCGCAGAACACTGAAGCTTTCTTT. J is TRBJ1-1 and V is TRBV7-3, with a possible D match to TRBD1 (6 bases). The V and J ends lost 5 bases and 1 base respectively, with 17 bases between them. CDR3 length: 16 residues. In germline, CDR1 is SGHTA, CDR2 FQGTGA.

The rearrangement joins TRBV12-3 or TRBV12-4 to TRBJ2-3; weak D call: TRBD1 (6 bases). V was shortened by 5 bases and J by 2 bases, with 17 bases between the two germline ends. CDR3 length: 16 residues. Here the CDR3 DNA reads TGTGCCAGCAGTCCGGGGACAAGGATGTACACAGATACGCAGTATTTT. This codes for CASSPGTRMYTDTQYF.

The chain couples TRBV29-1 to TRBJ2-5; 7 positions match TRBD2. Germline V gene sequence: CDR1 SQVTM, CDR2 ANQGSEA. The CDR3 sequence is 14 residues long. With V trimmed by 7 bases and J by 11 bases, 19 bases remained unmatched. The CDR3 bases are TGCAGCGCCGCGGTTTCAGCGGGAAGGCCAGAGCAGTACTTC. Protein sequence: CSAAVSAGRPEQYF.

The count of this clonotype is one. This clone may be a read error of a much larger clone one base away. The chain joins TRBV5-1 to TRBJ2-7; TRBD2 matches at 12 bases. Germline CDR1 SGHRS, CDR2 YFSETQ. The CDR3 has 14 amino acids. Here the CDR3 DNA reads TGCGCCAACAGCCGGACTAGCGGGATCGACGAGCAGTACTTC. Translation gives CANSRTSGIDEQYF.

The CDR3 coding sequence is TGTGCCAGCAGCTTCGTCACCGGGGAGCTGTTTTTT. Encoded protein: CASSFVTGELFF. V gene TRBV7-2 combines with J gene TRBJ2-2; D unclear. The CDR3 contains 12 residues. V was pared by 3 bases and J by 4 bases, with 3 bases between. Germline assignment: CDR1 SGHTA and CDR2 FQGNSA.

Ten or more counts support this clonotype. The chain combines TRBV5-6 with TRBJ2-5; 7 bases are shared with TRBD1. This CDR3 is built from 16 residues. Germline V CDR1 and CDR2: SGHDT, YYEEEE. The V and J ends lost 4 bases and 2 bases, in that order; junction bases with no gene match: 11. The CDR3 nucleotides are TGTGCCAGCAGCCTCAACAGGGGATGGAAGCAAGAGACCCAGTACTTC. This encodes CASSLNRGWKQETQYF. Full variable domain (remainder filled in from reference TRBV5-6 and TRBJ2-5): DAGVTQSPTHLIKTRGQQVTLRCSPKSGHDTVSWYQQALGQGPQFIFQYYEEEERQRGNFPDRFSGHQFPNYSSELNVNALLLGDSALYLCASSLNRGWKQETQYFGPGTRLLVL.

CDR3 loop: CAIRSGKGADEQFF. The CDR3 coding sequence is TGTGCCATCAGGAGCGGGAAGGGGGCGGATGAGCAGTTCTTC. The genes are TRBV10-3 and TRBJ2-1, with D perhaps being TRBD1 or TRBD2 (7 bases each). Trimming took off 6 bases at V and 8 bases at J, with 17 bases between the two ends. The CDR3 has 14 residues. Germline V CDR1 and CDR2: ENHRY, SYGVKD.

This clonotype was counted a few times. The chain has TRBV12-3 or TRBV12-4 and TRBJ1-4, with 8 bases lining up with TRBD1. The CDR3 length is 15 residues. Trimming cost V 5 bases and J 7 bases; bases outside gene matches: 9. This CDR3 is CASSNGGQVGEKLFF. DNA for the CDR3: TGTGCCAGCAGTAATGGGGGACAGGTTGGTGAAAAACTGTTTTTT.

This chain joins TRBV6-5 and TRBJ2-1; 12 nucleotides align to TRBD1. Germline V gene sequence: CDR1 MNHEY, CDR2 SVGAGI. The V gene end was trimmed by 5 bases and the J gene end by 9 bases; junction bases not matched to a gene: 8. This CDR3 region has 15 residues. The CDR3 DNA is TGTGCCAGCAGTGCCTCGGGACAGGGGGCTAGTGAGCAGTTCTTC. Its protein product is CASSASGQGASEQFF.

J is TRBJ2-1 and V is TRBV11-3, with a tentative D call TRBD2 (6 bases). CDR1 is SGHNT and CDR2 is YENEEA in the germline V gene. Deletions cut 8 bases from V and 4 bases from J, with 15 bases between. This CDR3 is 14 amino acids long. The CDR3 DNA sequence: TGTGCCAGCGGCCTCCGACTAGAGTACAATGAGCAGTTCTTC. Its protein is CASGLRLEYNEQFF. Full variable domain (remainder filled in from reference TRBV11-3 and TRBJ2-1): EAGVVQSPRYKIIEKKQPVAFWCNPISGHNTLYWYLQNLGQGPELLIRYENEEAVDDSQLPKDRFSAERLKGVDSTLKIQPAELGDSAVYLCASGLRLEYNEQFFGPGTRLTVL.

Only a few counts were recorded for this clonotype. This chain joins TRBV20-1 and TRBJ2-3, with 9 bases that match TRBD1. Per the germline V gene, CDR1 is DFQATT and CDR2 is SNEGSKA (reference sequence). The V gene end was trimmed by 8 bases and the J gene end by 6 bases; junction bases not matched to a gene: 9. This CDR3 has 13 amino acids. CDR3 residues: CSCSDRGGDTQYF. The CDR3 nucleotides are TGCAGTTGCTCGGACAGGGGAGGGGATACGCAGTATTTT.

This clonotype turned up a few times. The rearrangement joins TRBV18 to TRBJ1-1, with TRBD1 as a possible D gene (6 bases). CDR3 size: 14 residues. Germline CDR1 and CDR2: KGHSH and LQKENI. Trimming cost V 2 bases and J 6 bases, with 13 bases left between them. This CDR3 is CASSPKQGGPEAFF. The CDR3 bases are TGTGCCAGCTCACCAAAACAGGGTGGTCCTGAAGCTTTCTTT.

This clonotype was detected only a few times. The chain combines TRBV20-1 with TRBJ1-2, with 7 bases fitting TRBD1. V lost 0 bases, J lost 3 bases, and 4 bases stayed unmatched. Germline V gene lookup returns CDR1 DFQATT and CDR2 SNEGSKA (reference sequence). The CDR3 runs to 14 residues. Written as DNA, the CDR3 is TGCAGTGCTAGAGAGACAGGGTCTGACTATGGCTACACCTTC. This translates into CSARETGSDYGYTF.

J is TRBJ2-4 and V is TRBV20-1, with D perhaps assigned TRBD1 or TRBD2 (5 bases each). CDR1 and CDR2 (germline): DFQATT, SNEGSKA (reference sequence). This CDR3 spans 14 amino acids. Trimming pared 0 bases from V and 6 bases from J, leaving 12 bases between. In nucleotides, the CDR3 is TGCAGTGCTAGAGATCTGGGGGAGAGAAACATTCAGTACTTC. It specifies CSARDLGERNIQYF.

This chain links TRBV27 with TRBJ2-3; 7 bases fit TRBD2. The V and J ends lost 7 bases and 4 bases, in that order; junction bases with no gene match: 14. Germline values: CDR1 MNHEY, CDR2 SMNVEV (reference sequence). The CDR3 is made up of 16 amino acids. Here the CDR3 reads CASTDRTSGTSDTQYF. In nucleotides, the CDR3 is TGTGCCAGCACGGACCGGACCAGCGGGACGTCAGATACGCAGTATTTT.

A few counts support this clonotype. V is TRBV10-3 and J is TRBJ2-5; maybe TRBD2 (7 bases). Germline CDR1 and CDR2: ENHRY and SYGVKD. The CDR3 is 14 residues long. V was shortened by 7 bases and J by 3 bases, with 15 bases between the two germline ends. DNA of the CDR3: TGTGCCATCAATGGGGGGGCCCGAGAAGAGACCCAGTACTTC. Its protein is CAINGGAREETQYF.

V gene TRBV20-1 combines with J gene TRBJ1-1, with 9 nucleotides matching TRBD1. With V trimmed by 5 bases and J by 5 bases, 6 bases remained unmatched. Per germline, CDR1 DFQATT and CDR2 SNEGSKA (reference sequence). The CDR3 has 13 amino acids. The DNA of the CDR3 is TGCAGTGCTCGACAGGGGGTAGGGACTGAAGCTTTCTTT. Translating it yields CSARQGVGTEAFF.